These T cell receptor beta chains were read from a single sample in a study of OX40 agonist ivuxolimab in advanced cancers. The data were produced by immunoSEQ multiplex PCR, yet TCRdb's version contains in-frame clones alone and is incomplete. The sample lists 65,000 to 95,000 clones; less than 85% were seen once. Sample: CD4+ or CD8+ T cells sorted from blood, taken in a trial of the OX40 agonist ivuxolimab. These receptors were collected from an adult with an advanced solid tumor such as melanoma, head and neck, liver or kidney cancer. Each CDR3 is given with its conserved first and last residue. A D gene is named only where the DNA matches it firmly. Clone size is given for some rows only: seen once, a few or many times, or a class if the clone is expanded.

>-|TRBJ2-5|TRBV5-6|TRBD2
TGTGCCAGCAGCTTGCCCGGTGGGGCGGGAGGAGGCCAAGAGACCCAGTACTTC
CASSLPGGAGGGQETQYF
>-|TRBJ2-1|TRBV5-1|-
TGCGCCAGCAGCACAGGGTCAGGCTCCTACAATGAGCAGTTCTTC
CASSTGSGSYNEQFF
>-|TRBJ1-1|TRBV19|TRBD1
TGTGCCAGTAGTCCCCGGACAGGGGTGCACACTGAAGCTTTCTTT
CASSPRTGVHTEAFF
>-|TRBJ1-2|TRBV9|-
TGTGCCAGCAGCGTAGGGATACAGGATTACTATGGCTACACCTTC
CASSVGIQDYYGYTF
>-|TRBJ1-2|TRBV7-2|TRBD1
TGTGCCAGCAGCACGAGAACAGGGGGCGGTAACTATGGCTACACCTTC
CASSTRTGGGNYGYTF
>-|TRBJ1-6|TRBV28|TRBD1
TGTGCCAGCAGTTTGACCGACAGGGTAAATTCACCCCTCCACTTT
CASSLTDRVNSPLHF
>few|TRBJ1-2|TRBV28|-
TGTGCCAGCAGGTCACCGGGGGGTCTACATGGCTACACCTTC
CASRSPGGLHGYTF
>-|TRBJ1-1|TRBV6-5|-
TGTGCCAGCAGAGGCCTCCAAGGGGTCACTGAAGCTTTCTTT
CASRGLQGVTEAFF
>-|TRBJ1-1|TRBV19|TRBD1
TGTGCCAGTAGACAACAGGGGGCGTTCACTGAAGCTTTCTTT
CASRQQGAFTEAFF
>-|TRBJ1-5|TRBV23-1|TRBD1
TGCGCCAGCAGTCAATACCTCGTCGACAGGGGGCTATACAGCAATCAGCCCCAGCATTTT
CASSQYLVDRGLYSNQPQHF
>-|TRBJ1-2|TRBV28|TRBD1
TGTGCCAGCAGTGTAAGACAGGGAGCCTATGGCTACACCTTC
CASSVRQGAYGYTF
>-|TRBJ2-1|TRBV10-1|TRBD2
TGCGCCAGCAGTGAGTCGACTACGGCCCCAACTAGCGGGCGGTCACCACTCTACAATGAGCAGTTCTTC
CASSESTTAPTSGRSPLYNEQFF
>-|TRBJ2-7|TRBV5-5|-
TGTGCCAGCAGCTTGGCCGGGCGAGGGAACTACGAGCAGTACTTC
CASSLAGRGNYEQYF
>-|TRBJ2-5|TRBV30|-
TGTGCCTGGAGTGTAGGGGCAGAGACCCAGTACTTC
CAWSVGAETQYF
>-|TRBJ1-2|TRBV7-2|TRBD1
TGTGCCAGCAGCTTTACGACAGGGGGCTATGGCTACACCTTC
CASSFTTGGYGYTF
>-|TRBJ1-1|TRBV28|-
TGTGCCAGCAGTCCTTCGGGGGGGAGTAAAACTGAAGCTTTCTTT
CASSPSGGSKTEAFF
>-|TRBJ1-2|TRBV7-9|-
TGTGCCAGCAGCTTAGCCAGTAACTATGGCTACACCTTC
CASSLASNYGYTF
>-|TRBJ2-1|TRBV5-1|TRBD2
TGCGCCAGCAGCCCCGGGACTAGCGGGAAAAATGAGCAGTTCTTC
CASSPGTSGKNEQFF
>-|TRBJ2-2|TRBV7-3|-
TGTGCCAGCAGCCCTCTTCAGGTGGGGGGGGAGCTGTTTTTT
CASSPLQVGGELFF
>-|TRBJ2-7|TRBV7-2|-
TGTGCCAGCAGCCGCGAGACAGAAGTATTCTACGAGCAGTACTTC
CASSRETEVFYEQYF
>-|TRBJ2-5|TRBV4-1|TRBD1
TGCGCCAGCAGCCAGACGGGACAGCCAAGATCTGGGACCCAGTACTTC
CASSQTGQPRSGTQYF
>few|TRBJ2-3|TRBV7-7|TRBD2
TGTGCTAGCAGCTTAGGACTAGCGGGGGGCACAGATACGCAGTATTTT
CASSLGLAGGTDTQYF
>-|TRBJ2-1|TRBV4-2|-
TGTGCCAGCAGCCAGGGGACTGAGGATGAGCAGTTCTTC
CASSQGTEDEQFF
>few|TRBJ2-5|TRBV30|-
TGTGCCTGGAGTGACCTTCGCTTTACTAGCCCTTCGGCGGAGACCCAGTACTTC
CAWSDLRFTSPSAETQYF
>-|TRBJ2-7|TRBV5-1|TRBD1
TGCGCCAGCAGCCCGGACAGGGCAGGGGACGAGCAGTACTTC
CASSPDRAGDEQYF
>-|TRBJ1-3|TRBV30|TRBD1
TGTGCCTGGAGTGTAGGGACAGGGGCTCAGTCTGGAAACACCATATATTTT
CAWSVGTGAQSGNTIYF
>once|TRBJ2-7|TRBV5-1|-
TGCGCCAGCAGCTCCTTAGGGACGTCCTACGAGCAGTACTTC
CASSSLGTSYEQYF
>-|TRBJ2-1|TRBV28|TRBD2
TGTGCCAGCAGTCAGAGACTAGCGGGGGCCCGCAATGAGCAGTTCTTC
CASSQRLAGARNEQFF
>-|TRBJ2-2|TRBV11-2|-
TGTGCCAGCAGCTTAGATCTAATTACCGGGGAGCTGTTTTTT
CASSLDLITGELFF
>-|TRBJ2-5|TRBV14|-
TGTGCCAGCAGTCCCAGGACCAGCGAGACCCAGTACTTC
CASSPRTSETQYF
>-|TRBJ1-2|TRBV5-1|TRBD1
TGCGCCAGCAGGCCTAGACAGGGCAACTATGGCTACACCTTC
CASRPRQGNYGYTF
>once|TRBJ2-1|TRBV4-1|TRBD2
TGCGCCAGCAGCGTAGGGAGCGGGAGGTCTCGGGGCTACAATGAGCAGTTCTTC
CASSVGSGRSRGYNEQFF
>-|TRBJ2-7|TRBV11-2|-
TGTGCCAGCAGCTTAAGGATGCGAGACTCCTACGAGCAGTACTTC
CASSLRMRDSYEQYF
>-|TRBJ2-3|TRBV7-2|TRBD2
TGTGCCAGCAGACTAGCGGGAGGAAGGACAGATACGCAGTATTTT
CASRLAGGRTDTQYF
>-|TRBJ1-1|TRBV11-2|-
TGTGCCAGCAGCGTTGGACAGCGGGACACTGAAGCTTTCTTT
CASSVGQRDTEAFF
>once|TRBJ1-1|TRBV30|-
TGTGCCTGGAGTGTAGCAGGGCAAAAACCCGTTGAAGCTTTCTTT
CAWSVAGQKPVEAFF
>-|TRBJ1-3|TRBV5-1|TRBD1
TGCGCCAGCAGCTTGGAAATAGGACAGGGCGGCACCATATATTTT
CASSLEIGQGGTIYF
>-|TRBJ1-2|TRBV19|TRBD1
TGTGCCAGTAGTCCCCGACAGGGGGGAAACTATGGCTACACCTTC
CASSPRQGGNYGYTF
>-|TRBJ2-6|TRBV28|-
TGTGCCAGCAGTTCTGGGGCCAACGTCCTGACTTTC
CASSSGANVLTF
>-|TRBJ1-1|TRBV6-1|-
TGTGCCAGCAGTGATAATCCGATGAACACTGAAGCTTTCTTT
CASSDNPMNTEAFF
>-|TRBJ1-3|TRBV7-2|TRBD1
TGTGCCAGCAGCTTTCAGGGGGCAGAAAACACCATATATTTT
CASSFQGAENTIYF
>-|TRBJ1-2|TRBV4-1|-
TGCGCCAGCAGCCATCAAGGGGCTGACTATGGCTACACCTTC
CASSHQGADYGYTF
>-|TRBJ2-1|TRBV7-2|-
TGTGCCAGCAGCTCGGCCGGACTCAACCTCAATGAGCAGTTCTTC
CASSSAGLNLNEQFF
>few|TRBJ2-5|TRBV21-1|-
TGTGCCAGCAACCCAAGCGGGAGCACAGGGGTGGTAGAGACCCAGTACTTC
CASNPSGSTGVVETQYF
>-|TRBJ2-1|TRBV18|TRBD2
TGTGCCAGCTCACCACCGGGTCTAGCGGGACCCTACAATGAGCAGTTCTTC
CASSPPGLAGPYNEQFF
>-|TRBJ2-1|TRBV5-1|-
TGCGCCAGCAGCTTGGTACCAGGGGAGTACAATGAGCAGTTCTTC
CASSLVPGEYNEQFF
>-|TRBJ2-7|TRBV4-3|TRBD2
TGCGCCAGCAGCCGAGAATACAAGGGACTAGCGAACACCTACGAGCAGTACTTC
CASSREYKGLANTYEQYF
>-|TRBJ1-6|TRBV28|-
TGTGCCAGCAGTTTAGGTCCGACCAGATCACCCCTCCACTTT
CASSLGPTRSPLHF
>-|TRBJ2-1|TRBV15|TRBD2
TGTGCCACCAGCATGGGGACTAGCGGGAGATCCTACAATGAGCAGTTCTTC
CATSMGTSGRSYNEQFF
>-|TRBJ2-7|TRBV6-5|TRBD2
TGTGCCAGCAGCCTAGCGGTTCGAAGCTCCTACGAGCAGTACTTC
CASSLAVRSSYEQYF
>-|TRBJ1-1|TRBV13|-
TGTGCCAGCACGGAAGGAAGGCGAGACACTGAAGCTTTCTTT
CASTEGRRDTEAFF
>-|TRBJ1-2|TRBV2|TRBD1
TGTGCCAGCACCAGAGAGGGGACAGACTATGGCTACACCTTC
CASTREGTDYGYTF
>-|TRBJ1-2|TRBV7-9|-
TGTGCCAGCAGCCTACCCGGTGGCGGCTACACCTTC
CASSLPGGGYTF
>-|TRBJ2-5|TRBV28|TRBD2
TGTGCCAGCAGGGGGAGGGACGGCCGAGAGACCCAGTACTTC
CASRGRDGRETQYF
>-|TRBJ1-5|TRBV19|-
TGTGCCAGTAACGAAGGTTTCGGCAATCAGCCCCAGCATTTT
CASNEGFGNQPQHF